The T cell receptor (beta chain) under discussion was sequenced for a study of CD8 T cells in ankylosing spondylitis. This clonotype was observed many times. The target antigen is unknown. TCRdb called the 5' RACE reads again in MiXCR, with one record for every CDR3 protein. The sample lists more than 35,000 distinct CDR3 sequences, around 2.9% occurring once. The CDR3 consists of 17 residues. Germline CDR1 and CDR2: SGDLS and YYNGEE. J gave up 1 base and V 4 bases, and 5 bases lay outside the gene matches. Study-wide results and limits: A TCR beta motif of about 8 highly homologous variants appeared characteristic of ankylosing spondylitis blood. Within matched ankylosing spondylitis synovial fluid, disease-linked clones were reportedly significantly enriched.

The gene calls are TRBV9 and TRBJ1-4; TRBD1 matches 12 bases. The source material was blood, either unsorted or a sorted T cell fraction (not recorded which). The TCR was taken from a male donor with ankylosing spondylitis or in good health (not recorded which). CDR3 sequence reads: CASSLGTGGRTNEKLFF. In DNA, the CDR3 is TGTGCCAGCAGCCTGGGGACAGGGGGCCGAACTAATGAAAAACTGTTTTTT.